This T cell receptor (beta chain) emerged from a study of shared clonotypes between healthy human individuals. The data were produced by immunoSEQ multiplex PCR, yet TCRdb's version contains in-frame clones alone and is incomplete. Here the sample spans roughly 680,000 clones, 55% to 80% being singletons. Germline assignment: CDR1 MNHNY and CDR2 SVGAGI (reference sequence). V was clipped by 8 bases and J by 2 bases; unmatched bases: 2. The CDR3 runs to 13 residues. Sequencing was carried out using memory CD4+ T cells sorted from blood. Subset: CD45RA-negative fraction. The chain couples TRBV6-6 to TRBJ2-7, with 11 bases matching TRBD2. The receptor was derived from a woman between 25 and 40 years old in good health. The CDR3 region has the DNA TGTGCCAGCGCGGGACTAGCGGCCTACGAGCAGTACTTC. Translating it yields CASAGLAAYEQYF.